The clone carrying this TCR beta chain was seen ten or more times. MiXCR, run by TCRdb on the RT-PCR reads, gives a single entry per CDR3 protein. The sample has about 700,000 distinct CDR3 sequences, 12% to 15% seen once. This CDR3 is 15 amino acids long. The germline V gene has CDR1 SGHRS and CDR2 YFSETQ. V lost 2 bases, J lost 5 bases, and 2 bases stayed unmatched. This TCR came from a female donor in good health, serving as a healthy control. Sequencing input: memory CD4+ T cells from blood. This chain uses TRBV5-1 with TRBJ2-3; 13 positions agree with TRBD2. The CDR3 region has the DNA TGCGCCAGCAGCTTTCGGACTAGCGGGAGAGATACGCAGTATTTT. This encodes CASSFRTSGRDTQYF.